This T cell receptor beta chain was sequenced in a study of Ad26.COV2.S vaccination and SARS-CoV-2 variants (dated by TCRdb to the early 2020s). With respect to the entire study: Vaccine-arm donors were drawn from COV1001, a multicentre, randomized, double-blind, placebo-controlled phase I-IIa trial of Ad26.COV2.S in healthy adults. Ad26.COV2.S was given intramuscularly at 5x10^10 or 1x10^11 viral particles, as a single shot or as two shots 56 days apart. The specificity and breadth of SARS-CoV-2-reactive T cell receptors after Ad26.COV2.S vaccination were assessed by TCRbeta repertoire sequencing. The TCR-sequenced set comprised about 30 samples: around 20 Ad26.COV2.S vaccine recipients, 5 placebo recipients and 8 SARS-CoV-2 convalescent individuals. Participants in the trial were split at random into five groups of five each, receiving low-dose or high-dose Ad26.COV2.S once or twice, or else placebo on both occasions. Blinding of investigators to trial group allocation was maintained during experiments and outcome assessment.

Per the publication, the treatment or condition label means: around 19 received Ad26.COV2.S at low or high dose, single or two shots; 5 received placebo; per-sample allocation not given. For vaccine and placebo recipients, repertoires were sequenced using samples collected on day 63 after the first injection. Between 29 July and 7 August 2020, Cohort 1b enrolled 25 adults aged 18-55 years at one site in Boston, USA. Ad26.COV2.S consisted of a replication-incompetent adenovirus type 26 vector by which a prefusion-stabilized SARS-CoV-2 spike protein from the original Wuhan strain was expressed. Beyond this particular receptor, the publication reports: Ad26.COV2.S recipients had higher spike-specific TCR breadth than placebo recipients (P = 0.0014). The authors noted that the TCR breadth and depth analyses may have underestimated total T cell responses. Comparable non-spike TCR breadth was observed between vaccine and placebo recipients, consistent with only spike being contained in the vaccine. After vaccination, spike-specific CD8+ and CD4+ T cell responses were reported to show substantial breadth. Comparing responses between vaccine doses or regimens was not something the study was powered to do.

TCRbeta CDR3 regions were sequenced with the immunoSEQ Assay. After extraction, genomic DNA underwent amplification by bias-controlled multiplex PCR, followed by high-throughput sequencing. Per the authors' processing: To quantify the absolute abundance of every unique TCRbeta CDR3 region, sequences were collapsed and filtered. T cell fraction was estimated by normalizing TCRbeta template counts to usable DNA, with usable DNA measured through amplification of reference genes found in all nucleated cells. Repertoire TCRs were annotated as SARS-CoV-2-specific when V gene, CDR3 amino acid sequence and J gene were exactly matched to a known reactive TCR set. The reference SARS-CoV-2 TCR set came from MIRA and was filtered for enrichment in COVID-19-positive ImmuneCODE repertoires, removing public or cross-reactive TCRs. Using the MIRA antigens, annotated TCRs were further analysed by specific ORF or by position within an ORF. Depth was the summed frequency of annotated unique rearrangements, while breadth was defined as annotated unique rearrangements over total unique productive rearrangements. TCR breadth was compared between groups using two-sided Wilcoxon rank-sum tests. As stored in TCRdb, this immuneACCESS dataset retains in-frame rearrangements with V and J assigned. A fraction of the clones does not appear; measured against another copy, unresolved V genes explain less than half of the discrepancy, and the remainder lacks a known reason. For V, J and clone size, that table is used; D and trimming come from the DNA. For this sample there are hundreds of thousands of clones; 70% to 90% appear just once. Roughly 1.5% of the sample is held by the ten biggest clonotypes.

V is reduced by 0 bases and J by 4 bases, leaving a spacing of 11 bases between them. The CDR3 runs 14 residues from the cysteine to the phenylalanine. Just CDR3 DNA is preserved here, 42 bases in frame from base 1. The CDR1 and CDR2 encoded by the germline V gene (reference sequence) are GTSNPN and SVGIG. Notes on this clone: Its specific antigen is unknown. No base qualities exist here, and no much larger clone lies one base off it.

This clonotype was sampled from a person aged 18-65 years who received the Ad26.COV2.S COVID-19 vaccine or a placebo. The chain joins TRBV30 to TRBJ2-3, and TRBD2 may be the D gene, going by 5 matching bases. The sample in question was peripheral blood, obtained in a trial of Ad26.COV2.S vaccine versus placebo. The CDR3 region has the sequence CAWSVRRVADTQYF. The bases are TGTGCCTGGAGTGTCAGGCGGGTGGCAGATACGCAGTATTTT.